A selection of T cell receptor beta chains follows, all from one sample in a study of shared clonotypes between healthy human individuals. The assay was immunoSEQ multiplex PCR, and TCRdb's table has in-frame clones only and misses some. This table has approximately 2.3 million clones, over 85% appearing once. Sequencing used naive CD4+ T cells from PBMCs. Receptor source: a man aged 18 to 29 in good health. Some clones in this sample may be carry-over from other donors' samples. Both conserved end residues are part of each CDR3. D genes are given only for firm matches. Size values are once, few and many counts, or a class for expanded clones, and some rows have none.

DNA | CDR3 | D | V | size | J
TGTGCCTGGGGCTTGTCGGCGGGAGGTCTGTTCTTC | CAWGLSAGGLFF | TRBD2 | TRBV30 | NA | TRBJ2-1
TGCGCCAGCAGCCCCCAAACTAGCGGCGAAAACATTCAGTACTTC | CASSPQTSGENIQYF | TRBD2 | TRBV5-1 | NA | TRBJ2-4
TGTGCCAGCAGTTTCTTTCAGTCAGATACGCAGTATTTT | CASSFFQSDTQYF | NA | TRBV25-1 | NA | TRBJ2-3
TGCGCCAGCAGTCAAGGGGGACGGAGGAACACTGAAGCTTTCTTT | CASSQGGRRNTEAFF | NA | TRBV4-1 | NA | TRBJ1-1
TGTGCCAGCAGTCTGACAGGGGGTGCTGGCTACACCTTC | CASSLTGGAGYTF | TRBD1 | TRBV27 | once | TRBJ1-2
TGTGCCAGCAGTTTAAGTGGGCAGCCCCAGCATTTT | CASSLSGQPQHF | NA | TRBV28 | NA | TRBJ1-5
TGCAGCGTTGGGGGACTTACAGATACGCAGTATTTT | CSVGGLTDTQYF | NA | TRBV29-1 | NA | TRBJ2-3
TGCAGCGGGCGGCAGGGGGCCCACAATGAGCAGTTCTTC | CSGRQGAHNEQFF | TRBD1 | TRBV29-1 | NA | TRBJ2-1
TGTGCCAGCAGTGGGATAGCGGGAGGGCCGTATGAGCAGTTCTTC | CASSGIAGGPYEQFF | TRBD2 | TRBV25-1 | NA | TRBJ2-1
TGTGCCAGCAGCTTAACGCAGTTTCTTGACATTCAGTACTTC | CASSLTQFLDIQYF | NA | TRBV7-2 | NA | TRBJ2-4
TGTGCCAGCTCACCATATCCAGGGACGCAAGAGACCCAGTACTTC | CASSPYPGTQETQYF | NA | TRBV18 | NA | TRBJ2-5
TGTGCCAGCAGCTTAGCGCGACGGTTCTACGAGCAGTACTTC | CASSLARRFYEQYF | NA | TRBV11-2 | NA | TRBJ2-7
TGTGCTTCCCAGCGACAGGGGGGAACCAATGAGCAGTTCTTC | CASQRQGGTNEQFF | TRBD1 | TRBV11-1 | NA | TRBJ2-1
TGCGCCAGCAGAAGGACCGCGGGCACCGGGGAGCTGTTTTTT | CASRRTAGTGELFF | NA | TRBV5-1 | NA | TRBJ2-2
TGTGCCAGCAGTTACTCGCCGACAGGGGGCACTGAAGCTTTCTTT | CASSYSPTGGTEAFF | TRBD1 | TRBV6-6 | NA | TRBJ1-1
TGTGCCAGCAGCTTGCGGGCAGGGGGGAACACCGGGGAGCTGTTTTTT | CASSLRAGGNTGELFF | TRBD1 | TRBV5-4 | NA | TRBJ2-2
TGTGCCAGCAGCTTAGCCCCCGGGACAGGGCTCAATCAGCCCCAGCATTTT | CASSLAPGTGLNQPQHF | TRBD1 | TRBV11-3 | NA | TRBJ1-5
TGTGCCAGCAGCCTTGACCCTTTCTATGGCTACACCTTC | CASSLDPFYGYTF | NA | TRBV7-3 | NA | TRBJ1-2
TGTGCCAGCAGTTTACGAAGTGCACTGTTTTTT | CASSLRSALFF | NA | TRBV28 | NA | TRBJ1-4
TGTGCCTGGAGTGTACAACAGGGGATGACTAGCAATCAGCCCCAGCATTTT | CAWSVQQGMTSNQPQHF | TRBD1 | TRBV30 | once | TRBJ1-5
TGTGCCAGCAGTGTCAGGGAGAACACTGAAGCTTTCTTT | CASSVRENTEAFF | NA | TRBV6-5 | NA | TRBJ1-1
TGTGCCCTCAGGGAAGGGCAGTCCTACGAGCAGTACTTC | CALREGQSYEQYF | NA | TRBV28 | NA | TRBJ2-7
TGCAGTGCTAGTCCCGTTGCCGAGCAGTACTTC | CSASPVAEQYF | NA | TRBV20-1 | NA | TRBJ2-7
TGTGCCATCAGTGACAGGGGAGAGACCCAGTACTTC | CAISDRGETQYF | NA | TRBV10-3 | NA | TRBJ2-5
TGTGCCAGCGCTGGGGGGGGTCGACAGCCCCAGCATTTT | CASAGGGRQPQHF | NA | TRBV28 | NA | TRBJ1-5
TGTGCCAGCAGTTTATCGACACACGGCTCTGGAAACACCATATATTTT | CASSLSTHGSGNTIYF | NA | TRBV28 | once | TRBJ1-3
TGCGCCAGCGTCGATCGGCGGGGCGCCGGGGAGCTGTTTTTT | CASVDRRGAGELFF | NA | TRBV5-1 | NA | TRBJ2-2
TGCGCCAGCAGCCCAGGCACTCGTCTAGCTAGCGACCATTTCACAGATACGCAGTATTTT | CASSPGTRLASDHFTDTQYF | NA | TRBV5-1 | NA | TRBJ2-3
TGTGCCAGCAGGGGAGCTTCCGATAATTCACCCCTCCACTTT | CASRGASDNSPLHF | NA | TRBV25-1 | once | TRBJ1-6
TGCGCCAGCAGCTTGGAAGGCCCGAATGAAAAACTGTTTTTT | CASSLEGPNEKLFF | NA | TRBV5-1 | NA | TRBJ1-4
TGTGCCAGCAGCTTCCGGAGGACTGAAGCTTTCTTT | CASSFRRTEAFF | NA | TRBV5-6 | few | TRBJ1-1
TGCGCCAGCAGCCCTGACCCGAGCTCCTACAATGAGCAGTTCTTC | CASSPDPSSYNEQFF | NA | TRBV5-1 | NA | TRBJ2-1
TGCGCCAGCAGCTTGGGCCCGAGCTCCTACAATGAGCAGTTCTTC | CASSLGPSSYNEQFF | NA | TRBV5-1 | NA | TRBJ2-1
TGTGCCAGCAGTTTATATAGGGTTGAAAAACTGTTTTTT | CASSLYRVEKLFF | NA | TRBV28 | NA | TRBJ1-4
TGTGCCTGGAGTGTCAACAGGGGAAGTAATTCACCCCTCCACTTT | CAWSVNRGSNSPLHF | TRBD1 | TRBV30 | NA | TRBJ1-6
TGTGCCATCAGTCCTACTAGCGGGGCCGTCACAGATACGCAGTATTTT | CAISPTSGAVTDTQYF | TRBD2 | TRBV10-3 | once | TRBJ2-3
TGCGCCAGCAGCCCAGAGGAGGCGGGGAGGGGCTACGAGCAGTACTTC | CASSPEEAGRGYEQYF | TRBD2 | TRBV4-3 | once | TRBJ2-7
TGTGCCAGCAGTCCTAGCGGAAGTGGTCTATACGAGCAGTACTTC | CASSPSGSGLYEQYF | TRBD2 | TRBV6-5 | NA | TRBJ2-7
TGTGCCAGCAGCTTAAGTTCTGGGCCCTCCTACGAGCAGTACTTC | CASSLSSGPSYEQYF | NA | TRBV7-3 | NA | TRBJ2-7
TGTGCCAGCTCACCTTCAACTAGCGGGAGGGCCTCCGAGCAGTACTTC | CASSPSTSGRASEQYF | TRBD2 | TRBV18 | NA | TRBJ2-7
TGTGCTAGTGGTTTGGTACTCGACAGGGGGGAACATGAGCAGTTCTTC | CASGLVLDRGEHEQFF | TRBD1 | TRBV12-5 | NA | TRBJ2-1
TGTGCCAGCAGCTTGGGAGGACAGACGGCCATATATTTT | CASSLGGQTAIYF | NA | TRBV7-2 | NA | TRBJ1-3
TGCGCCAGCAGCTTGGTCCCAGGTTCCTACAATGAGCAGTTCTTC | CASSLVPGSYNEQFF | NA | TRBV5-1 | NA | TRBJ2-1
TGTGCCAGCAGCGTACAGGACACTGAAGCTTTCTTT | CASSVQDTEAFF | NA | TRBV9 | NA | TRBJ1-1
TGTGCCAGTAGTATGGTTCCCGGGACAGGGGGCCAAGAGACCCAGTACTTC | CASSMVPGTGGQETQYF | TRBD1 | TRBV19 | NA | TRBJ2-5
TGTGCCAGCAGCAACCCCCCGGACTCCCCCTCCAATGAGCAGTTCTTC | CASSNPPDSPSNEQFF | NA | TRBV21-1 | once | TRBJ2-1
TGTGCCACCAGCAGGGAGAACTCTGGAAACACCATATATTTT | CATSRENSGNTIYF | NA | TRBV15 | once | TRBJ1-3
TGTGCCAGCAGTGAATCTGGGGCGAGTCAGCCCCAGCATTTT | CASSESGASQPQHF | NA | TRBV2 | NA | TRBJ1-5
TGTGCCAGCAGGCGGCCGGGACTGCCCACAGATACGCAGTATTTT | CASRRPGLPTDTQYF | NA | TRBV27 | once | TRBJ2-3
TGCGCCAGCAGCCGACAGGACAGGGGTCGGCAGCCCCAGCATTTT | CASSRQDRGRQPQHF | TRBD1 | TRBV4-1 | NA | TRBJ1-5